This passage covers 11 T cell receptor beta chains from one sample sequenced in a study of spatial heterogeneity in lung cancer. TCRdb reanalysed the 5' RACE reads using MiXCR and keeps one entry per CDR3 protein. The repertoire includes 20,000 to 25,000 distinct CDR3 sequences, 4.6% of them detected once, and about 7% sits in the top ten. Indicated time point: sample taken at primary tumor resection. Sequenced material: PBMCs, taken at surgery. The receptor set was obtained from a male donor with early-stage non-small cell lung cancer.

This clonotype has ten or more counts. This chain connects TRBV4-3 to TRBJ2-5, with 8 bases that match TRBD2. The V and J ends lost 0 bases and 2 bases, in that order; junction bases with no gene match: 8. Germline V gives CDR1 LGHNA, CDR2 YSLEER. The CDR3 is 17 residues long. CDR3 residues: CASSQEGVSGKQETQYF. In nucleotides, the CDR3 is TGCGCCAGCAGCCAAGAAGGAGTTAGCGGGAAACAAGAGACCCAGTACTTC.

This clonotype was picked up many times. The chain joins TRBV6-5 to TRBJ2-3; 10 bases fit TRBD1. The V gene end was trimmed by 4 bases and the J gene end by 2 bases; junction bases not matched to a gene: 6. Looked up from germline, CDR1 is MNHEY and CDR2 is SVGAGI. This CDR3 has 16 residues. This CDR3 reads CASSSGQGTNTDTQYF. DNA for the CDR3: TGTGCCAGCAGTTCGGGACAGGGGACTAACACAGATACGCAGTATTTT.

The V and J genes are TRBV2 and TRBJ1-1, with D maybe TRBD1 (6 bases). Germline assignment: CDR1 SNHLY and CDR2 FYNNEI. V dropped 4 bases and J dropped 0 bases, with 12 bases sitting between them. The CDR3 covers 15 residues. CDR3 DNA sequence: TGTGCCAGCAGTGGCAGACAGGCCATGAACACTGAAGCTTTCTTT. It translates to CASSGRQAMNTEAFF.

This clonotype ranks as medium-sized. The chain combines TRBV28 with TRBJ2-3; unclear D gene. V lost 6 bases and J 2 bases, leaving 15 bases between the germline ends. The CDR3 loop spans 15 amino acids. From germline, CDR1 is MDHEN and CDR2 SYDVKM. In nucleotides, the CDR3 is TGTGCCAGCAGACCTCTCCGAGCGACCACAGATACGCAGTATTTT. Residues: CASRPLRATTDTQYF.

J is TRBJ2-7 and V is TRBV6-1; D uncertain. This CDR3 is built from 13 residues. Trimming pared 4 bases from V and 0 bases from J, leaving 7 bases between. Germline V gene data show CDR1 as MNHNS and CDR2 as SASEGT. Written as DNA, the CDR3 is TGTGCCAGCAGTGGACACCTCTCCTACGAGCAGTACTTC. Protein: CASSGHLSYEQYF.

This clonotype was seen repeatedly, ten times or more. V gene TRBV30 combines with J gene TRBJ2-2; D uncertain. V was cut by 0 bases and J by 1 base, with 12 bases left in between. CDR3 size: 16 residues. Germline lookup yields CDR1 GTSNPN and CDR2 SVGIG (reference sequence). The CDR3 DNA follows: TGTGCCTGGAGTGTACTCCGGGCAGTGAACACCGGGGAGCTGTTTTTT. It codes for CAWSVLRAVNTGELFF.

This clonotype was found a few times. The chain carries TRBV11-2 and TRBJ2-2; no clear D gene. In germline, CDR1 is SGHAT, CDR2 FQNNGV. The CDR3 runs to 15 residues. V was cut by 1 base and J by 9 bases, with 15 bases left in between. The CDR3 protein is CASSLAAGSKRELFF. The CDR3 DNA follows: TGTGCCAGCAGCTTAGCCGCCGGGTCAAAGCGGGAGCTGTTTTTT.

This clonotype was observed a few times. The gene calls are TRBV29-1 and TRBJ2-3; D is possibly TRBD1 or TRBD2 (5 bases each). The V gene's germline CDR1 is SQVTM and CDR2 ANQGSEA. Trimming shortened V by 7 bases and J by 5 bases, and 22 bases separated the two germline ends. CDR3 length: 15 amino acids. CDR3 DNA: TGCAGCGCGGGACCTTGGGCAGGGAGTGAAGATACGCAGTATTTT. Its translation is CSAGPWAGSEDTQYF.

In its sample, this clonotype was seen many times. V is TRBV18 and J is TRBJ2-1, with 8 bases fitting TRBD2. Trimming took 4 bases from V and 6 from J; bases not matched to a gene: 8. This CDR3 contains 15 residues. Germline-derived CDR1 and CDR2 are KGHSH and LQKENI. The CDR3 nucleotides are TGTGCCAGCTCACGGCTTGGCGGGGGGACCAATGAGCAGTTCTTC. Residues: CASSRLGGGTNEQFF. Full variable domain (outside the CDR3, taken from reference TRBV18 and TRBJ2-1): NAGVMQNPRHLVRRRGQEARLRCSPMKGHSHVYWYRQLPEEGLKFMVYLQKENIIDESGMPKERFSAEFPKEGPSILRIQQVVRGDSAAYFCASSRLGGGTNEQFFGPGTRLTVL.

This clonotype was seen only a few times. The chain is built from TRBV7-3 and TRBJ1-6, with no clear D. V was clipped by 5 bases and J by 3 bases, with 11 bases between them. Germline-derived CDR1 and CDR2 are SGHTA and FQGTGA. This CDR3 has 15 amino acids. The CDR3 protein is CASSQMAGYNSPLHF. Here the CDR3 DNA reads TGTGCCAGCAGCCAGATGGCGGGCTATAATTCACCCCTCCACTTT.

This clonotype was counted a few times. The chain is built from TRBV6-5 and TRBJ1-1, with D tentatively TRBD1 (6 bases). Trimming took 2 bases from V and 5 from J, leaving 12 bases between them. Germline V gene sequence: CDR1 MNHEY, CDR2 SVGAGI. CDR3 size: 14 residues. The CDR3 sequence is CASSYQGFRTEAFF. In nucleotides, the CDR3 is TGTGCCAGCAGTTACCAGGGGTTCAGAACTGAAGCTTTCTTT.